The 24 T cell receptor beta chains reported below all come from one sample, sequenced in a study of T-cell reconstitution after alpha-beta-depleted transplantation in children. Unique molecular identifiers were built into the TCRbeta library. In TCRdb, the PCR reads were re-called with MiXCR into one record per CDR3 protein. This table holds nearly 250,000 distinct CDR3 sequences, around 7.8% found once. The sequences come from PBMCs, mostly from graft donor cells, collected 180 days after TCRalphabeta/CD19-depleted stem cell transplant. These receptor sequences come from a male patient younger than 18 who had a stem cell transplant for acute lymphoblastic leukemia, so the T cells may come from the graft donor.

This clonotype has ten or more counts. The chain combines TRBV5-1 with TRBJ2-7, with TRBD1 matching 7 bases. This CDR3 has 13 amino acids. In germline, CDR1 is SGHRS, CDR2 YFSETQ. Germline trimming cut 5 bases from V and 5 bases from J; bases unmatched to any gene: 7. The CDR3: CASSSDRPHEQYF. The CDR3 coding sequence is TGCGCCAGCAGTTCGGACAGGCCCCACGAGCAGTACTTC. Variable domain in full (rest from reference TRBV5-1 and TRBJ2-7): KAGVTQTPRYLIKTRGQQVTLSCSPISGHRSVSWYQQTPGQGLQFLFEYFSETQRNKGNFPGRFSGRQFSNSRSEMNVSTLELGDSALYLCASSSDRPHEQYFGPGTRLTVT.

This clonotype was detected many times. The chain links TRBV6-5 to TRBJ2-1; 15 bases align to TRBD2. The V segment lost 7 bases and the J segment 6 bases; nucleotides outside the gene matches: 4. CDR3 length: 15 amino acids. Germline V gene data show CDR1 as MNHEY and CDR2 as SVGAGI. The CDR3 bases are TGTGCCAGCACCCGGACTAGCGGGGGGGGCAATGAGCAGTTCTTC. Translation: CASTRTSGGGNEQFF.

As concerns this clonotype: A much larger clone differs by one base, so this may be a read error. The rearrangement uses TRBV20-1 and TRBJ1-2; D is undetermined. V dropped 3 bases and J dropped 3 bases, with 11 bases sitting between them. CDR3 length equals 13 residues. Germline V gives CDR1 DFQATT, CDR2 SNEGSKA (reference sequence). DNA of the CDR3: TGCAGTGCTAGCCTGGGCACATACTATGGCTACACCTTC. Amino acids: CSASLGTYYGYTF.

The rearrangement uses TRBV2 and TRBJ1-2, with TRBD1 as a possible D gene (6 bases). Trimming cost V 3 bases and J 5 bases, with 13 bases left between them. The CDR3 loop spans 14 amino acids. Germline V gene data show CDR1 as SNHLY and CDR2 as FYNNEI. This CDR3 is CASSDGGRRYGYTF. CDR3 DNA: TGTGCCAGCAGTGATGGGGGGCGCCGGTATGGCTACACCTTC.

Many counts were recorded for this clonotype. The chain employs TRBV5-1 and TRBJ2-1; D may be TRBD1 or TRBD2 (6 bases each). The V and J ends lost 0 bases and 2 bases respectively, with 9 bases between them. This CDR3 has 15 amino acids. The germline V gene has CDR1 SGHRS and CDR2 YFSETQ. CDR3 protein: CASSLEGGTYNEQFF. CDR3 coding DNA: TGCGCCAGCAGCTTGGAGGGGGGAACCTACAATGAGCAGTTCTTC.

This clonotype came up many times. CDR3 in DNA: TGCAGTGCTATCCCTCAAGAGACCCAGTACTTC. As protein: CSAIPQETQYF. The V call is TRBV20-1, the J call TRBJ2-5, with D uncertain. This CDR3 is built from 11 residues. Trimming pared 4 bases from V and 2 bases from J, leaving 5 bases between. The germline V gene encodes CDR1 DFQATT and CDR2 SNEGSKA (reference sequence).

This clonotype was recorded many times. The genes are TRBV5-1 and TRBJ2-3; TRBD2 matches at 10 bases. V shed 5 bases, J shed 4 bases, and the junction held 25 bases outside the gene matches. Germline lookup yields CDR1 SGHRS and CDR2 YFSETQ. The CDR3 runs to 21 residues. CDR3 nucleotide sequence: TGCGCCAGCAGGGTCGCCGGGGGGCGTCGGCTAGCGGGAGTAATCGCAGATACGCAGTATTTT. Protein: CASRVAGGRRLAGVIADTQYF.

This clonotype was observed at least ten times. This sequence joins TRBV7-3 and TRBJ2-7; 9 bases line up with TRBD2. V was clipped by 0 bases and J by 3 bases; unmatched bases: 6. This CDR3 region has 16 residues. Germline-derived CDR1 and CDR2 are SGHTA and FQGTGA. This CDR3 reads CASSLTSLAGSYEQYF. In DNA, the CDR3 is TGTGCCAGCAGCTTAACTAGTCTAGCGGGAAGCTACGAGCAGTACTTC.

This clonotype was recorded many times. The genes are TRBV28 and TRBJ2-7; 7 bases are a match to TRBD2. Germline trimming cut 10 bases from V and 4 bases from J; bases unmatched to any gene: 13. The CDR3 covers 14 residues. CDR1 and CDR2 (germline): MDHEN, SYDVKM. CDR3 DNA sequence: TGTGCCACTAAGGGCGGACTAGGCCTTTACGAGCAGTACTTC. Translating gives CATKGGLGLYEQYF.

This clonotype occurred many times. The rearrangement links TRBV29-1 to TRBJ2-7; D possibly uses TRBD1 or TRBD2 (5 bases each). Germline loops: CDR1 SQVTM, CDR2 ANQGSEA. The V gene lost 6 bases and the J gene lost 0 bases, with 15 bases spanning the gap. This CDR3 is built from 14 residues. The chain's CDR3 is CSVSTRGPSYEQYF. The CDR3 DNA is TGCAGCGTGTCCACAAGGGGACCCTCCTACGAGCAGTACTTC.

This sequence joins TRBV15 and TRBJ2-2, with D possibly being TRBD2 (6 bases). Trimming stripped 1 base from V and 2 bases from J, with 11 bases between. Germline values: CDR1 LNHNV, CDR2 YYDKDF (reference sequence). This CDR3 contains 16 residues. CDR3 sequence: CATSRARGPNTGELFF. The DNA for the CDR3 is TGTGCCACCAGCAGAGCGCGGGGCCCTAACACCGGGGAGCTGTTTTTT.

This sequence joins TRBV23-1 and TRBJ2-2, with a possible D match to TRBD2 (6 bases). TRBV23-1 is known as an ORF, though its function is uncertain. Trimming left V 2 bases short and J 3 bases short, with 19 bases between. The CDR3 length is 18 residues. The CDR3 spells CASSQRPFNGGYTGELFF. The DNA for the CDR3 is TGCGCCAGCAGTCAACGTCCCTTCAACGGGGGTTACACCGGGGAGCTGTTTTTT.

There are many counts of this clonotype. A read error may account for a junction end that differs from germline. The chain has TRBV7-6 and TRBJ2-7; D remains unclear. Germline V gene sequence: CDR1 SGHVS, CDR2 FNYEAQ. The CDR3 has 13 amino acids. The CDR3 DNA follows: TGTGCCAGCAGTTTAGGGTGGAACTACGAGCAGTACTTC. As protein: CASSLGWNYEQYF.

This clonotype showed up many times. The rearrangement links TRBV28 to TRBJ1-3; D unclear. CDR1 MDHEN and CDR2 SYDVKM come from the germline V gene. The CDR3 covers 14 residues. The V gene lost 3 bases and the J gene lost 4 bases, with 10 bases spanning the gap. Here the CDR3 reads CASSFTSGGNTIYF. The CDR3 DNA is TGTGCCAGCAGTTTCACTTCGGGAGGAAACACCATATATTTT.

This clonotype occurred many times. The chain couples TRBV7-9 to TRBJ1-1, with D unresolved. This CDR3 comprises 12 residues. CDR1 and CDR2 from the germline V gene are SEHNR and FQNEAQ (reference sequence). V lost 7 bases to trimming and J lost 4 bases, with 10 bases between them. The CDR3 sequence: CASKGVSTEAFF. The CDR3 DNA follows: TGTGCCAGCAAAGGAGTGAGCACTGAAGCTTTCTTT.

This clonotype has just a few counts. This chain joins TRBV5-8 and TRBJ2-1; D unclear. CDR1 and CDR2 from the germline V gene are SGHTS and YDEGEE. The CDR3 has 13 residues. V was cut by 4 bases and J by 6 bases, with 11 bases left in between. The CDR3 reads CASSPGTINEQFF. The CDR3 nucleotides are TGTGCCAGCAGCCCTGGTACCATCAATGAGCAGTTCTTC.

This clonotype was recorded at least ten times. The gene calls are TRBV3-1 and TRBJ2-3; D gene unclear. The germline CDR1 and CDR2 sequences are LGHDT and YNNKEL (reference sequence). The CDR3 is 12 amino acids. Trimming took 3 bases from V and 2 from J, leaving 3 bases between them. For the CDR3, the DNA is TGTGCCAGCAGCCATACCACAGATACGCAGTATTTT. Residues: CASSHTTDTQYF.

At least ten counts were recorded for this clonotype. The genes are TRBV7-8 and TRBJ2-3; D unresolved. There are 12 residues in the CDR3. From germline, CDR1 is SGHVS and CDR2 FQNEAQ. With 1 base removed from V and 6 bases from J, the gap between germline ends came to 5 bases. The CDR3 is CASSLGRDTQYF. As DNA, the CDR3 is TGTGCCAGCAGCTTAGGGCGGGATACGCAGTATTTT.

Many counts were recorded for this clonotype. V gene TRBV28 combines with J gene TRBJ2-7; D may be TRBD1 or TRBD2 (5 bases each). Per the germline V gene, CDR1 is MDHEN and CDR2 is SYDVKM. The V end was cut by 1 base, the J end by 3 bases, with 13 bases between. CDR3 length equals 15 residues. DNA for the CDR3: TGTGCCAGCAGTTTATTCCGAGGGACCGGCTACGAGCAGTACTTC. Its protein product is CASSLFRGTGYEQYF.

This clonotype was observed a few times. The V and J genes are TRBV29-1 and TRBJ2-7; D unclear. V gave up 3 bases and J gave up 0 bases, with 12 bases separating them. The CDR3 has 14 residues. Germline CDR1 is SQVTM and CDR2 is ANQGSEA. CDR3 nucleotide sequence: TGCAGCGTTGACGGTGGCTCTAGCTCCTACGAGCAGTACTTC. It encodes CSVDGGSSSYEQYF.

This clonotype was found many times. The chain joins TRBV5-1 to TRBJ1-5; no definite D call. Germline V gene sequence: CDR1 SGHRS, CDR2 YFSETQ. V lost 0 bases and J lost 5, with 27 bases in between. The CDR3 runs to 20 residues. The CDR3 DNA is TGCGCCAGCAGCTTGGTCGTTCCTTTGTCGGGCTCGGAGGGTTATCAGCCCCAGCATTTT. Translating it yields CASSLVVPLSGSEGYQPQHF.

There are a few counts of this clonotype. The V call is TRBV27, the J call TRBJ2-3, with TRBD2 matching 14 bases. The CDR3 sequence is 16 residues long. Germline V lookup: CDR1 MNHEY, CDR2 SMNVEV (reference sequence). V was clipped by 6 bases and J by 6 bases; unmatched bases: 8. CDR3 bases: TGTGCCAGCAGAAGACTAGCGGGAGGGCCGGAGGATACGCAGTATTTT. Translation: CASRRLAGGPEDTQYF.

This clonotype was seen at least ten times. CDR3 residues: CSVRGLGANVLTF. The CDR3, as DNA: TGCAGCGTTCGAGGGCTTGGGGCCAACGTCCTGACTTTC. This chain links TRBV29-1 with TRBJ2-6; perhaps TRBD2 as D (5 bases). The V end lost 5 bases, the J end lost 3 bases, and 8 bases lay between the germline ends. This CDR3 spans 13 amino acids. In germline, CDR1 is SQVTM, CDR2 ANQGSEA.

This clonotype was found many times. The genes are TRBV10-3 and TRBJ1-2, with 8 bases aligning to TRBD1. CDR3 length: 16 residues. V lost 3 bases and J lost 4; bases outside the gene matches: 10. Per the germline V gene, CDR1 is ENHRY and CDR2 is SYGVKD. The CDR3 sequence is CAISEGGGQGFYGYTF. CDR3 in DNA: TGTGCCATCAGTGAAGGAGGAGGACAGGGTTTCTATGGCTACACCTTC.